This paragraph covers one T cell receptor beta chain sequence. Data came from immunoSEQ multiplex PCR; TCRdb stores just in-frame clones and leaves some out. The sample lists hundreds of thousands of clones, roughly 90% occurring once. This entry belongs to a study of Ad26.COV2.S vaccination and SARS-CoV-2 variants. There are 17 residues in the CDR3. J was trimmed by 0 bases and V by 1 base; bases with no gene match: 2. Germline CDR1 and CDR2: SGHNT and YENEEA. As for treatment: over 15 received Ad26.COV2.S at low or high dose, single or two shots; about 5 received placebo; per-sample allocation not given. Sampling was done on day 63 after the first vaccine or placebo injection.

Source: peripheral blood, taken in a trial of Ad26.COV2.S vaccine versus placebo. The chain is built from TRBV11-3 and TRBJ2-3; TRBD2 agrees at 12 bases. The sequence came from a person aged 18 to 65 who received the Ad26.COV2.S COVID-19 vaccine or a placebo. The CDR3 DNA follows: TGTGCCAGCAGCTTAGGCGGGACTAGCGGGAGCACAGATACGCAGTATTTT. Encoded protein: CASSLGGTSGSTDTQYF.